A single sample gave rise to the 29 T cell receptor beta chains below, sequenced in a study of blood T cell repertoires in COVID-19. Sequenced by immunoSEQ multiplex PCR; TCRdb stores in-frame clones only, minus some. Here the sample spans around 190,000 clones, 84% being singletons. Sequencing was done on a sample of peripheral blood. The receptors here all came from a human donor in a cohort sampled during active COVID-19.

This chain uses TRBV7-9 with TRBJ1-2; TRBD1 aligns across 7 bases. The CDR3 length is 14 residues. V trimming: 7 bases; J trimming: 2 bases; junction bases outside the gene matches: 7. Per germline, CDR1 SEHNR and CDR2 FQNEAQ (reference sequence). CDR3 sequence: CASTDHRGNYGYTF. The CDR3 nucleotides read TGTGCCAGCACCGACCACAGGGGAAACTATGGCTACACCTTC. Based on the CDR3 plus reference TRBV7-9 and TRBJ1-2, the full variable domain is DTGVSQNPRHKITKRGQNVTFRCDPISEHNRLYWYRQTLGQGPEFLTYFQNEAQLEKSRLLSDRFSAERPKGSFSTLEIQRTEQGDSAMYLCASTDHRGNYGYTFGSGTRLTVV.

The rearrangement joins TRBV9 to TRBJ2-3; 7 bases line up with TRBD2. CDR3 length: 16 amino acids. Germline loops: CDR1 SGDLS, CDR2 YYNGEE. Trimming removed 2 bases from V and 6 bases from J; junction bases left unmatched: 12. The CDR3 loop reads CASSVEASGLRDTQYF. In DNA form, the CDR3 reads TGTGCCAGCAGCGTTGAGGCTAGCGGACTGCGGGATACGCAGTATTTT.

The CDR3 protein is CASSLQTGSSPLHF. The CDR3 DNA reads as TGCGCCAGCAGCCTCCAGACAGGGAGTTCACCCCTCCACTTT. V is TRBV4-1 and J is TRBJ1-6; 7 bases are a match to TRBD1. With 4 bases clipped from V and 9 bases from J, the junction kept 6 bases outside the gene matches. This CDR3 region has 14 residues. Germline loops: CDR1 MGHRA, CDR2 YSYEKL.

This clone was detected only a few times. The chain employs TRBV7-9 and TRBJ2-7, with TRBD2 as a possible D gene (6 bases). Trimming pared 1 base from V and 0 bases from J, leaving 13 bases between. Germline CDR1 reads SEHNR; CDR2 reads FQNEAQ (reference sequence). This CDR3 has 16 residues. CDR3 DNA sequence: TGTGCCAGCAGCTTAGAGGCGGGGCGACACTCCTACGAGCAGTACTTC. This codes for CASSLEAGRHSYEQYF. Combining the CDR3 with reference TRBV7-9 and TRBJ2-7 gives the whole variable domain DTGVSQNPRHKITKRGQNVTFRCDPISEHNRLYWYRQTLGQGPEFLTYFQNEAQLEKSRLLSDRFSAERPKGSFSTLEIQRTEQGDSAMYLCASSLEAGRHSYEQYFGPGTRLTVT.

The V and J genes are TRBV25-1 and TRBJ1-4, with D possibly TRBD1 on 5 matching bases. CDR1 MGHDK and CDR2 SYGVNS come from the germline V gene. Trimming left V 6 bases short and J 0 bases short, with 17 bases between. This CDR3 spans 17 amino acids. CDR3 protein: CASRGLWADSTNEKLFF. In DNA form, the CDR3 reads TGTGCCAGCAGGGGGCTTTGGGCAGACTCAACTAATGAAAAACTGTTTTTT.

The rearrangement links TRBV11-2 to TRBJ2-7, with D unclear. The CDR3 spans 13 residues. The germline gives CDR1 SGHAT, CDR2 FQNNGV. V dropped 1 base and J dropped 3 bases, with 7 bases sitting between them. CDR3 amino acids: CASSLGINYEQYF. In DNA, the CDR3 is TGTGCCAGCAGCTTAGGTATAAACTACGAGCAGTACTTC.

The chain combines TRBV19 with TRBJ2-4; D possibly corresponds to TRBD1 (6 bases). CDR3 length equals 14 residues. Trimming cost V 6 bases and J 2 bases, with 11 bases left between them. Germline values: CDR1 LNHDA, CDR2 SQIVND (reference sequence). CDR3 sequence (DNA): TGTGCCAGTAGACAGGGTATGACCAAAAACATTCAGTACTTC. This encodes CASRQGMTKNIQYF.

The rearrangement uses TRBV19 and TRBJ2-7, with 7 bases identical to TRBD2. Unmatched junction bases numbered 8, after V lost 6 bases and J lost 3 bases. This CDR3 is built from 14 residues. CDR1 and CDR2 (germline): LNHDA, SQIVND (reference sequence). The CDR3, as DNA: TGTGCCAGTAGGGGGGGGTCCAACCTCTACGAGCAGTACTTC. Translated, it gives CASRGGSNLYEQYF.

The chain is built from TRBV18 and TRBJ1-2, with D hard to call. V lost 2 bases to trimming and J lost 4 bases, with 14 bases between them. The CDR3 sequence is 15 residues long. Germline-derived CDR1 and CDR2 are KGHSH and LQKENI. CDR3 coding DNA: TGTGCCAGCTCACCAGCCTCGGTCGAGCCCTATGGCTACACCTTC. This translates into CASSPASVEPYGYTF. Full variable domain (remainder filled in from reference TRBV18 and TRBJ1-2): NAGVMQNPRHLVRRRGQEARLRCSPMKGHSHVYWYRQLPEEGLKFMVYLQKENIIDESGMPKERFSAEFPKEGPSILRIQQVVRGDSAAYFCASSPASVEPYGYTFGSGTRLTVV.

The CDR3 DNA follows: TGTGCCATCAATCCGGGACAGGGAAAAGGGGAGCAGTACTTC. This codes for CAINPGQGKGEQYF. This chain links TRBV10-3 with TRBJ2-7, with 9 bases lining up with TRBD1. V shed 7 bases, J shed 7 bases, and the junction held 11 bases outside the gene matches. This CDR3 is 14 amino acids long. Germline V gives CDR1 ENHRY, CDR2 SYGVKD.

This clone has just one count. This sequence joins TRBV5-6 and TRBJ2-1; perhaps TRBD1 as D (5 bases). The V gene's germline CDR1 is SGHDT and CDR2 YYEEEE. V shed 0 bases and J shed 10 bases, with 11 bases lying between them. The CDR3 is made up of 13 amino acids. The CDR3 is CASSLERWGEQFF. The CDR3 region has the DNA TGTGCCAGCAGCTTGGAGCGCTGGGGCGAGCAGTTCTTC.

The chain combines TRBV5-4 with TRBJ1-1; D uncertain. The CDR3 consists of 14 residues. The V and J ends lost 0 bases and 1 base respectively, with 7 bases between them. CDR1 and CDR2 from the germline V gene are SGHNT and YYREEE (reference sequence). The CDR3 region is CASSLAGWNTEAFF. DNA for the CDR3: TGTGCCAGCAGCTTGGCGGGTTGGAACACTGAAGCTTTCTTT.

This sequence joins TRBV27 and TRBJ2-3; 9 bases fit TRBD1. The CDR3 has 15 amino acids. Germline CDR1 MNHEY, CDR2 SMNVEV (reference sequence). The trim removed 2 bases at V and 4 bases at J, leaving 4 bases unmatched. CDR3 region: CASSLRDRVADTQYF. The CDR3 DNA sequence: TGTGCCAGCAGTTTAAGGGACAGGGTGGCAGATACGCAGTATTTT.

V is TRBV19 and J is TRBJ1-5; tentative D call: TRBD1 (5 bases). This CDR3 contains 15 residues. V lost 2 bases to trimming and J lost 2 bases, with 10 bases between them. Germline assignment: CDR1 LNHDA and CDR2 SQIVND (reference sequence). The CDR3 DNA sequence: TGTGCCAGTAGTATACCCAGGGCTGGCAATCAGCCCCAGCATTTT. Protein sequence: CASSIPRAGNQPQHF. The whole variable domain, filled in from reference TRBV19 and TRBJ1-5, reads DGGITQSPKYLFRKEGQNVTLSCEQNLNHDAMYWYRQDPGQGLRLIYYSQIVNDFQKGDIAEGYSVSREKKESFPLTVTSAQKNPTAFYLCASSIPRAGNQPQHFGDGTRLSIL.

CDR3 nucleotides: TGTGCCAGCAGCGCCGGGACTAGGGGCTATACGCAGTATTTT. It codes for CASSAGTRGYTQYF. The chain uses TRBV2 and TRBJ2-3, with 8 bases aligning to TRBD2. The CDR3 is 14 residues long. In germline, CDR1 is SNHLY, CDR2 FYNNEI. V gave up 6 bases and J gave up 7 bases; unmatched junction bases: 9.

This CDR3 reads CASSQEVPSSYNSPLHF. CDR3 bases: TGTGCCAGCAGCCAAGAAGTACCGAGCTCCTATAATTCACCCCTCCACTTT. The chain combines TRBV3-1 (or the pseudogene TRBV3-2) with TRBJ1-6; D not certain. Trimming removed 0 bases from V and 0 bases from J, with 9 bases in between. Per germline, CDR1 LGHDT and CDR2 YNNKEL (reference sequence). The CDR3 is 17 residues long.

The chain employs TRBV24-1 and TRBJ2-1; the D gene is possibly TRBD1 (6 bases). The CDR3 is 13 amino acids. The germline V gene has CDR1 KGHDR and CDR2 SFDVKD. The V end lost 7 bases, the J end lost 9 bases, and 15 bases lay between the germline ends. The CDR3 spells CATSRTVMGEQFF. The CDR3 DNA reads TGTGCCACCAGCCGGACAGTTATGGGTGAGCAGTTCTTC.

There are a few counts of this clone. In DNA, the CDR3 is TGCGCCAGCAGCTTAGCCGGACAGGGGGACACTGAAGCTTTCTTT. Translated, it gives CASSLAGQGDTEAFF. This chain joins TRBV5-1 and TRBJ1-1; 10 positions agree with TRBD1. V shed 2 bases and J 3 bases; nucleotides not matched to a gene: 4. This CDR3 has 15 residues. Germline CDR1 is SGHRS and CDR2 is YFSETQ.

A word on this clone: An end of the junction differs from the germline gene, which may be a read error. The chain joins TRBV6-1 to TRBJ1-3, with D possibly matching TRBD1 (6 bases). Germline loops: CDR1 MNHNS, CDR2 SASEGT. The CDR3 has 16 amino acids. This CDR3 is CASREAGTLSGNTIYF. CDR3 sequence (DNA): TGTGCCAGCAGAGAAGCCGGGACACTCTCTGGAAACACCATATATTTT.

This clone has a single count. In nucleotides, the CDR3 is TGCGCCAGCAGCCCCCGGGAGAGCCTCAATGAGCAGTTCTTC. It codes for CASSPRESLNEQFF. J is TRBJ2-1 and V is TRBV4-1, with D perhaps matching TRBD2 (6 bases). Germline V gene data show CDR1 as MGHRA and CDR2 as YSYEKL. V was clipped by 4 bases and J by 6 bases, with 13 bases between them. The CDR3 has 14 residues.

This clone showed up just a few times. The J gene is TRBJ2-7, the V gene TRBV23-1, with 7 bases fitting TRBD1. TRBV23-1 is reported as an ORF; its role is uncertain. This CDR3 is built from 16 residues. V shed 2 bases and J 1 base; nucleotides not matched to a gene: 8. CDR3 nucleotide sequence: TGCGCCAGCAGTCAAAGCGGACAGGATGGTTCCTACGAGCAGTACTTC. Its translation: CASSQSGQDGSYEQYF.

The chain combines TRBV3-1 (or the pseudogene TRBV3-2) with TRBJ1-2, with 7 bases aligning to TRBD1. V lost 4 bases to trimming and J lost 4 bases; unmatched junction nucleotides: 6. The CDR3 contains 14 residues. In germline, CDR1 is LGHDT, CDR2 YNNKEL (reference sequence). The CDR3 bases are TGTGCCAGCAGCCCCCAGGGGGATATCTATGGCTACACCTTC. Its protein is CASSPQGDIYGYTF.

J is TRBJ1-4 and V is TRBV15, with 11 positions matching TRBD1. This CDR3 comprises 17 residues. The germline V gene has CDR1 LNHNV and CDR2 YYDKDF (reference sequence). With 3 bases clipped from V and 0 bases from J, the junction kept 3 bases outside the gene matches. The CDR3 is CATSSRGQGATNEKLFF. The CDR3 DNA sequence: TGTGCCACCAGCAGCCGGGGACAGGGGGCAACTAATGAAAAACTGTTTTTT.

The V and J genes are TRBV19 and TRBJ1-6; the D gene is possibly TRBD1 (5 bases). The length of the CDR3 is 16 residues. The V and J ends lost 1 base and 6 bases respectively, with 13 bases between them. CDR1 and CDR2 from the germline V gene are LNHDA and SQIVND (reference sequence). In DNA, the CDR3 is TGTGCCAGTAGTATAGGCGGTGCCCAGGGTAATTCACCCCTCCACTTT. Protein: CASSIGGAQGNSPLHF.

This clone is a singleton in its sample. The chain carries TRBV27 and TRBJ1-6, with D tentatively TRBD1 (5 bases). The V gene's germline CDR1 is MNHEY and CDR2 SMNVEV (reference sequence). The germline V and J ends were trimmed by 1 base and 5 bases, with 27 bases remaining between them. The length of the CDR3 is 21 residues. The DNA for the CDR3 is TGTGCCAGCAGTTTATTGGCCCCCGAGCAGGGTATATGGTTGAATAATTCACCCCTCCACTTT. Protein: CASSLLAPEQGIWLNNSPLHF.

V gene TRBV5-1 combines with J gene TRBJ2-7; D might be TRBD2 (5 bases). Trimming shortened V by 1 base and J by 3 bases, and 8 bases separated the two germline ends. The germline CDR1 and CDR2 sequences are SGHRS and YFSETQ. The CDR3 loop spans 13 amino acids. The CDR3 DNA is TGCGCCAGCAGCTTGTCAGGACTCTACGAGCAGTACTTC. As protein: CASSLSGLYEQYF.

The CDR3 here is CASSLLLAGVQETQYF. CDR3 sequence (DNA): TGCGCCAGCAGCTTGTTGCTAGCGGGGGTCCAAGAGACCCAGTACTTC. The chain couples TRBV5-1 to TRBJ2-5, with 10 bases aligning to TRBD2. Germline V gene data show CDR1 as SGHRS and CDR2 as YFSETQ. Losses at the gene ends were 1 base for V and 1 base for J; bases not matched to a gene: 4. The CDR3 runs to 16 residues.

CDR3: CASSDLGTSDSYEQYF. Here the CDR3 DNA reads TGTGCCAGCAGTGATCTTGGGACTAGCGACTCCTACGAGCAGTACTTC. V and J are TRBV2 and TRBJ2-7, with 10 bases that match TRBD2. The CDR3 loop spans 16 amino acids. The germline V gene encodes CDR1 SNHLY and CDR2 FYNNEI. The V segment lost 3 bases and the J segment 0 bases; nucleotides outside the gene matches: 5.

The V call is TRBV25-1, the J call TRBJ2-5; 9 nucleotides match TRBD1. Looked up from germline, CDR1 is MGHDK and CDR2 is SYGVNS. Trimming removed 2 bases from V and 7 bases from J; junction bases left unmatched: 11. The CDR3 length is 16 residues. CDR3 in amino acids: CASSESDRGRSGTQYF. In DNA form, the CDR3 reads TGTGCCAGCAGTGAAAGCGACAGGGGGAGGTCAGGGACCCAGTACTTC.